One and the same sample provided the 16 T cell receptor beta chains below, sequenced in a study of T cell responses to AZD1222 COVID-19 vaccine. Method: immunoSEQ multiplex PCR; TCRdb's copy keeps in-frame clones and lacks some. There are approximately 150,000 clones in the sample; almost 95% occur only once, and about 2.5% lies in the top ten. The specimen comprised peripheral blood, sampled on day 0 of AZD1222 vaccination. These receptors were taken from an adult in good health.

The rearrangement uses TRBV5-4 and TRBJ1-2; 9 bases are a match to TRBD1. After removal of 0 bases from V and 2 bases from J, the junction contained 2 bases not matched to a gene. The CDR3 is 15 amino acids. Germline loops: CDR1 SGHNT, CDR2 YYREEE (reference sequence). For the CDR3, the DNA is TGTGCCAGCAGCTTGGGAGGACAGGGGAACTATGGCTACACCTTC. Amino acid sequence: CASSLGGQGNYGYTF.

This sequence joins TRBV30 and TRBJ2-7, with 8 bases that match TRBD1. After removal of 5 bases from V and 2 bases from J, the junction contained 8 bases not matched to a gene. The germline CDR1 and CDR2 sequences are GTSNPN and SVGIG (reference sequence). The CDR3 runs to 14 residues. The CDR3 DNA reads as TGTGCCTGGTACCCCCAGGGGGCACCCTACGAGCAGTACTTC. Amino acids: CAWYPQGAPYEQYF.

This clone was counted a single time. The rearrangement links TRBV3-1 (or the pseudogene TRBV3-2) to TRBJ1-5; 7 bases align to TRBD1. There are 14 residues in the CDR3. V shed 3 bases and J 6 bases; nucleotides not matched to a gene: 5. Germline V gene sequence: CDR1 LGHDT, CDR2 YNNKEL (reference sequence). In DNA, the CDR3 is TGTGCCAGCAGCCATTCCCACAGGGGTCAGCCCCAGCATTTT. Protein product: CASSHSHRGQPQHF.

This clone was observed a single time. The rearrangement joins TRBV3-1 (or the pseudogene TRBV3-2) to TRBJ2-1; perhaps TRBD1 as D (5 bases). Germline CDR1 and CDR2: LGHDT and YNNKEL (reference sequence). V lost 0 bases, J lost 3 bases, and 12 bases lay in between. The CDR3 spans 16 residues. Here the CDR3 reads CASSQDRQNIYNEQFF. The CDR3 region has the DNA TGTGCCAGCAGCCAAGACAGACAGAATATCTACAATGAGCAGTTCTTC.

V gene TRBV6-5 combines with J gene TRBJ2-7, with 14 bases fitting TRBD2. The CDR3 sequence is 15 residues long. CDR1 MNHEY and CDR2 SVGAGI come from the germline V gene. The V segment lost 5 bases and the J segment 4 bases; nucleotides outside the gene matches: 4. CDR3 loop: CASSRGLAGGYEQYF. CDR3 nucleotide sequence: TGTGCCAGCAGTCGAGGACTAGCGGGAGGATACGAGCAGTACTTC.

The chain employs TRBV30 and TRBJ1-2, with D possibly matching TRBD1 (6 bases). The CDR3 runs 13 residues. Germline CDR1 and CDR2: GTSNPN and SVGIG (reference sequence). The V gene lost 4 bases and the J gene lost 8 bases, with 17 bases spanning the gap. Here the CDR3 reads CAWTLIVGAGYTF. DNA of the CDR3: TGTGCCTGGACTCTAATCGTGGGGGCAGGCTACACCTTC.

The CDR3 spells CAISGVGPSSGNTIYF. The CDR3 nucleotides read TGTGCCATCAGTGGGGTCGGTCCGAGCTCTGGAAACACCATATATTTT. V gene TRBV10-3 combines with J gene TRBJ1-3; no firm D call. The V gene's germline CDR1 is ENHRY and CDR2 SYGVKD. The CDR3 length is 16 residues. V lost 4 bases and J 0 bases, leaving 13 bases between the germline ends.

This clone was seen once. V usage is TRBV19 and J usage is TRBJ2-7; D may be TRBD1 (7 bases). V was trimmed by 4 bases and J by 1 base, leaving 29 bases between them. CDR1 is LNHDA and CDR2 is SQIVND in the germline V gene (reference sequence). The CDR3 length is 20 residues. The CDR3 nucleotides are TGTGCCAGTAGTAAGGAGCAGGGGGTTGGCAGGGTGGGAGGTTCCTACGAGCAGTACTTC. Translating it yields CASSKEQGVGRVGGSYEQYF.

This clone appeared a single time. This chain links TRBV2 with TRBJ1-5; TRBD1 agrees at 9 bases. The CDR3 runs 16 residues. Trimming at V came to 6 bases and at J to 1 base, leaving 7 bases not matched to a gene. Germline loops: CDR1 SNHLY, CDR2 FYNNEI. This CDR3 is CASRNRGRGSNQPQHF. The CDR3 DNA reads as TGTGCCAGCAGGAACAGGGGGCGGGGGAGCAATCAGCCCCAGCATTTT.

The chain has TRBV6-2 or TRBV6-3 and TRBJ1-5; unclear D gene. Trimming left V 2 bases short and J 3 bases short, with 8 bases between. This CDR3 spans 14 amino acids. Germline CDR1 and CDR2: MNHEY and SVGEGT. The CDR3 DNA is TGTGCCAGCAGTTACACCCCGGACAATCAGCCCCAGCATTTT. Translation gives CASSYTPDNQPQHF.

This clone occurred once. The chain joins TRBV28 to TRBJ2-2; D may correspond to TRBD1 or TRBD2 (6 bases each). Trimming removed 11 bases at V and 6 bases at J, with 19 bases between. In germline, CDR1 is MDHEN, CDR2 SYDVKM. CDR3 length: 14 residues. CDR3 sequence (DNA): TGTGCCGCGAATGGAGGGGGTTCGGCCGGGGAGCTGTTTTTT. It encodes CAANGGGSAGELFF. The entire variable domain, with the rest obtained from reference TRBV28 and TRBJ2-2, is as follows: DVKVTQSSRYLVKRTGEKVFLECVQDMDHENMFWYRQDPGLGLRLIYFSYDVKMKEKGDIPEGYSVSREKKERFSLILESASTNQTSMYLCAANGGGSAGELFFGEGSRLTVL.

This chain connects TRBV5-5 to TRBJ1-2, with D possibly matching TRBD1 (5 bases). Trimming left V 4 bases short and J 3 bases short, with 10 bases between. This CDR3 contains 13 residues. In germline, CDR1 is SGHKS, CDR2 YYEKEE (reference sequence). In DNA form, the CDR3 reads TGTGCCAGCAGCCATGACAGCCACTATGGCTACACCTTC. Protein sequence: CASSHDSHYGYTF.

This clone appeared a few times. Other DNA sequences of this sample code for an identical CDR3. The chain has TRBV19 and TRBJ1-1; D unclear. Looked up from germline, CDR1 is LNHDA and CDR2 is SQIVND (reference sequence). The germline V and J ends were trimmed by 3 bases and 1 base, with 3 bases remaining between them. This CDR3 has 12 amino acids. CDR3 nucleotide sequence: TGTGCCAGTAGTATTAGGAACACTGAAGCTTTCTTT. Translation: CASSIRNTEAFF.

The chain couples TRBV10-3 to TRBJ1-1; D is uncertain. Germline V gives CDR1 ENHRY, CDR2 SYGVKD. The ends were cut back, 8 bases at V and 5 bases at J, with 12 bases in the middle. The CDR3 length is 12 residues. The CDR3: CAISHSETEAFF. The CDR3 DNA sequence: TGTGCCATCTCCCACAGTGAGACTGAAGCTTTCTTT.

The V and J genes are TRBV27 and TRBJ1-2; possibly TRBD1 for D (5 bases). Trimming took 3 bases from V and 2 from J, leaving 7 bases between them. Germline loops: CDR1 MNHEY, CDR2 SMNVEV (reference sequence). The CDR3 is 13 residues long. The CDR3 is CASSLGPNYGYTF. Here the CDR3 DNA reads TGTGCCAGCAGTTTGGGGCCAAACTATGGCTACACCTTC.

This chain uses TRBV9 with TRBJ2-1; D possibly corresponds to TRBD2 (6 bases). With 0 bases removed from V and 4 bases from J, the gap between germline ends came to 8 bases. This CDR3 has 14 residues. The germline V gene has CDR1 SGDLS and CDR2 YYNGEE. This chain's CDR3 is CASSVEAGYNEQFF. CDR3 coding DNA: TGTGCCAGCAGCGTAGAAGCGGGTTACAATGAGCAGTTCTTC.